This T cell receptor beta chain originates from a study of T cells in tuberculosis. Study context: Samples predate treatment or fall within its first 7 days.

Whole-study results and caveats: Shorter CDR3-alpha in active tuberculosis partly drove smaller distances.

The time point denotes: new active TB diagnosis, blood taken before or within 7 days of starting treatment. This CDR3 contains 17 residues. The V gene lost 5 bases and the J gene lost 6 bases, with 25 bases spanning the gap. Germline V CDR1 and CDR2: SGHVS, FQNEAQ. Sequenced by immunoSEQ multiplex PCR; TCRdb stores in-frame clones only, minus some. The sample records approximately 49,000 clones, about 96% being singletons. Of note for this clone: Its antigen is not identified.

This sequence was found in an adult with tuberculosis. The chain joins TRBV7-8 to TRBJ1-2; weak D call: TRBD1 (6 bases). The sample was PBMCs, taken at tuberculosis diagnosis. The CDR3 spells CASSRSWAEQGVDGYTF. The CDR3 region has the DNA TGTGCCAGCAGCAGAAGCTGGGCGGAACAGGGTGTAGATGGCTACACCTTC.